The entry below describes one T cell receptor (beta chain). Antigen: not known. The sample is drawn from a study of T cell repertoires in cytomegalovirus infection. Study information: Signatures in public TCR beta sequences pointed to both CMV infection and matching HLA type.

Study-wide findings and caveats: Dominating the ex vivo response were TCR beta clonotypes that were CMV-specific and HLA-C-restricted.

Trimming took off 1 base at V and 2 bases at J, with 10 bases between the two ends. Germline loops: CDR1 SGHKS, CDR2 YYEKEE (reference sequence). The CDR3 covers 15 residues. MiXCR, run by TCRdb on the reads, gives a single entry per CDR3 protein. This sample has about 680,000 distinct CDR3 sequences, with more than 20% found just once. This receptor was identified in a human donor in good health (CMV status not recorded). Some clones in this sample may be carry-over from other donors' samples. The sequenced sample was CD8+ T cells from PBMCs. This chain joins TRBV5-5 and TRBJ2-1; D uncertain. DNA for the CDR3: TGTGCCAGCAGCTTGACTCCCAACGCCTACAATGAGCAGTTCTTC. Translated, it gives CASSLTPNAYNEQFF. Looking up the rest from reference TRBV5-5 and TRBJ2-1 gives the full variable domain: DAGVTQSPTHLIKTRGQQVTLRCSPISGHKSVSWYQQVLGQGPQFIFQYYEKEERGRGNFPDRFSARQFPNYSSELNVNALLLGDSALYLCASSLTPNAYNEQFFGPGTRLTVL.